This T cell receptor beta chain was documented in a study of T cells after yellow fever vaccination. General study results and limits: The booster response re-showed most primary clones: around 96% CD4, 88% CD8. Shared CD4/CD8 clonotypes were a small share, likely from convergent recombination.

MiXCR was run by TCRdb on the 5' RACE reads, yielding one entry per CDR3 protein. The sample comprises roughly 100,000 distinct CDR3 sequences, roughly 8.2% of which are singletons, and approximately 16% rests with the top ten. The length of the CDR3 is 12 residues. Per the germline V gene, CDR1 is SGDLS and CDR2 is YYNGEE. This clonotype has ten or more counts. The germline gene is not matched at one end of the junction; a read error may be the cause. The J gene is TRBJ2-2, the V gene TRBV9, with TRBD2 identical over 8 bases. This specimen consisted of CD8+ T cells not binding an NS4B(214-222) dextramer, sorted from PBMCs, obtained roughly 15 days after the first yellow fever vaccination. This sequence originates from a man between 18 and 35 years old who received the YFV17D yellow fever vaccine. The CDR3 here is CASSGGTGELFF. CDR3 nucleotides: TGCGCCAGCAGCGGGGGTACCGGGGAGCTGTTTTTT.